Each of the 19 T cell receptor beta chains below was sequenced from the same sample in a study of spatial heterogeneity in lung cancer. One entry per CDR3 protein, called by TCRdb with MiXCR from the 5' RACE reads. The table has approximately 44,000 distinct CDR3 sequences, approximately 15% seen once. Time point in this sample: sample taken at primary tumor resection. No cell sorting; template was whole RNA from tumor, lung tissue or PBMC. Sequencing was performed on PBMCs, taken at surgery. These receptors all stem from a male donor with early-stage non-small cell lung cancer.

This clonotype was observed at least ten times. The J gene is TRBJ2-1, the V gene TRBV29-1; 10 bases are a match to TRBD2. With 4 bases clipped from V and 6 bases from J, the junction kept 6 bases outside the gene matches. The CDR3 covers 14 residues. CDR1 SQVTM and CDR2 ANQGSEA come from the germline V gene. The CDR3 is CSVGRLAGVNEQFF. In DNA form, the CDR3 reads TGCAGCGTTGGCAGGCTAGCGGGAGTCAATGAGCAGTTCTTC.

This clonotype has just one count. A much larger clone lies a single base off, so this may be a read error. The V and J genes are TRBV5-1 and TRBJ1-1; 7 bases align to TRBD1. The CDR3 has 14 residues. Germline-derived CDR1 and CDR2 are SGHRS and YFSETQ. This CDR3 reads CDSSLGQMNTEAFF. CDR3 nucleotide sequence: TGCGACAGCAGCTTGGGACAGATGAACACTGAAGCTTTCTTT.

The V gene is TRBV10-3, the J gene TRBJ1-1; TRBD1 might be the D (5 bases). Germline loops: CDR1 ENHRY, CDR2 SYGVKD. Trimming took off 0 bases at V and 4 bases at J, with 12 bases between the two ends. There are 15 residues in the CDR3. This chain's CDR3 is CAISESTAGSTEAFF. CDR3 coding DNA: TGTGCCATCAGTGAGTCGACAGCCGGGAGCACTGAAGCTTTCTTT.

The chain has TRBV7-2 and TRBJ2-3; TRBD2 agrees at 7 bases. The germline CDR1 and CDR2 sequences are SGHTA and FQGNSA. V was pared by 0 bases and J by 7 bases, with 10 bases of the junction left unmatched. This CDR3 spans 16 amino acids. The CDR3 coding sequence is TGTGCCAGCAGCTTAGCGCTCAGCGGGGAGGGGCATACGCAGTATTTT. This translates into CASSLALSGEGHTQYF.

This clonotype has more than one count but fewer than ten. J is TRBJ2-5 and V is TRBV3-1, with 7 bases that match TRBD1. The length of the CDR3 is 16 residues. J lost 3 bases, V lost 1 base, and 8 bases had no gene match. Germline V gives CDR1 LGHDT, CDR2 YNNKEL (reference sequence). CDR3 sequence: CASSQGPGQLEETQYF. CDR3 bases: TGTGCCAGCAGCCAAGGTCCGGGACAGTTGGAAGAGACCCAGTACTTC.

Many counts were recorded for this clonotype. The CDR3 region is CASSVGGVEQYF. CDR3 nucleotide sequence: TGTGCCAGCAGTGTCGGCGGAGTGGAGCAGTACTTC. The chain has TRBV28 and TRBJ2-7; the D is unclear. The CDR3 contains 12 residues. V lost 5 bases and J lost 7, with 12 bases in between. Germline lookup yields CDR1 MDHEN and CDR2 SYDVKM.

This rearrangement joins TRBV6-6 to TRBJ2-3; 8 bases fit TRBD1. The J segment lost 1 base and the V segment lost 3 bases, leaving 3 bases of the junction unmatched. Germline CDR1 MNHNY, CDR2 SVGAGI (reference sequence). The CDR3 contains 15 residues. The CDR3 here is CASSYLTGGTDTQYF. In nucleotides, the CDR3 is TGTGCCAGCAGTTATCTGACAGGGGGCACAGATACGCAGTATTTT.

The genes are TRBV3-1 and TRBJ1-6; D is ambiguous. Germline CDR1 LGHDT, CDR2 YNNKEL (reference sequence). CDR3 length: 14 amino acids. With 5 bases removed from V and 6 bases from J, the gap between germline ends came to 11 bases. The CDR3: CASSTRALNSPLHF. In nucleotides, the CDR3 is TGTGCCAGCAGCACAAGGGCCCTTAATTCACCCCTCCACTTT.

This clonotype was counted between two and nine times. This sequence joins TRBV3-1 and TRBJ2-7; possible D gene TRBD1, 6 bases. The CDR3 has 14 amino acids. V lost 4 bases and J 3 bases, leaving 13 bases between the germline ends. CDR1 and CDR2 (germline): LGHDT, YNNKEL (reference sequence). CDR3 coding DNA: TGTGCCAGCAGCCTCCAGGGACACGGCTACGAGCAGTACTTC. Translated, it gives CASSLQGHGYEQYF.

This sequence joins TRBV12-3 or TRBV12-4 and TRBJ1-5, with D uncertain. This CDR3 spans 13 amino acids. V gave up 2 bases and J gave up 3 bases, with 5 bases separating them. For the CDR3, the DNA is TGTGCCAGCAGTTTACGTGACAATCAGCCCCAGCATTTT. Translation gives CASSLRDNQPQHF.

This clonotype was recorded a few times. CDR3 residues: CASSIGQPITDTQYF. In DNA form, the CDR3 reads TGTGCCAGTAGTATAGGACAGCCTATCACAGATACGCAGTATTTT. V gene TRBV19 combines with J gene TRBJ2-3; the D gene is possibly TRBD1 (5 bases). The CDR3 is 15 residues long. Trimming removed 1 base from V and 2 bases from J, with 10 bases in between. Germline V gene data show CDR1 as LNHDA and CDR2 as SQIVND (reference sequence).

This clonotype was observed a single time. This rearrangement joins TRBV3-1 to TRBJ2-1; 9 positions agree with TRBD2. The J segment lost 3 bases and the V segment lost 6 bases, leaving 6 bases of the junction unmatched. Germline assignment: CDR1 LGHDT and CDR2 YNNKEL (reference sequence). The CDR3 extends over 15 amino acids. In DNA, the CDR3 is TGTGCCAGCAGTCCCTATAGCGGGAGCTACAATGAGCAGTTCTTC. As protein: CASSPYSGSYNEQFF.

This clonotype came up many times. V and J are TRBV4-2 and TRBJ2-5, with 10 bases matching TRBD2. CDR1 is LGHNA and CDR2 is YNFKEQ in the germline V gene. The CDR3 loop spans 17 amino acids. V dropped 1 base and J dropped 5; count of bases not matched to a gene: 10. CDR3 bases: TGTGCCAGCAGCCAAGCGGCTAGCGGGAGTTCAGGGGAGACCCAGTACTTC. Amino acid sequence: CASSQAASGSSGETQYF.

In its sample, this clonotype was seen a few times. The chain uses TRBV14 and TRBJ2-7; TRBD2 matches at 7 bases. CDR1 and CDR2 (germline): SGHDN, FVKESK. The V and J ends lost 4 bases and 0 bases, in that order; junction bases with no gene match: 6. This CDR3 spans 15 amino acids. DNA of the CDR3: TGTGCCAGCAGCCGACTAGCTCATAGCTCCTACGAGCAGTACTTC. Translation gives CASSRLAHSSYEQYF.

The chain is built from TRBV5-1 and TRBJ2-2; no firm D call. This CDR3 comprises 15 residues. Germline V CDR1 and CDR2: SGHRS, YFSETQ. V was shortened by 3 bases and J by 2 bases, with 11 bases between the two germline ends. CDR3 DNA: TGCGCCAGCAGCTCGCCGACGGTCAACACCGGGGAGCTGTTTTTT. Translated, it gives CASSSPTVNTGELFF.

V is TRBV15 and J is TRBJ2-2, with D possibly matching TRBD2 (6 bases). V was shortened by 6 bases and J by 4 bases, with 12 bases between the two germline ends. Per germline, CDR1 LNHNV and CDR2 YYDKDF (reference sequence). The length of the CDR3 is 14 residues. The CDR3 sequence is CATRTPEGTGELFF. The DNA of the CDR3 is TGTGCCACCAGGACCCCGGAGGGCACCGGGGAGCTGTTTTTT. Drawing the rest from reference TRBV15 and TRBJ2-2, the complete variable domain is DAMVIQNPRYQVTQFGKPVTLSCSQTLNHNVMYWYQQKSSQAPKLLFHYYDKDFNNEADTPDNFQSRRPNTSFCFLDIRSPGLGDTAMYLCATRTPEGTGELFFGEGSRLTVL.

This clonotype was counted ten times or more. The V gene is TRBV7-9, the J gene TRBJ1-1; tentative D call: TRBD1 (5 bases). V was clipped by 5 bases and J by 6 bases, with 10 bases between them. CDR1 and CDR2 from the germline V gene are SEHNR and FQNEAQ (reference sequence). The CDR3 consists of 12 residues. CDR3 bases: TGTGCCAGCAGCCTCGGGGCCGCTGAAGCTTTCTTT. Its translation is CASSLGAAEAFF.

The V gene is TRBV20-1, the J gene TRBJ2-7; 13 bases align to TRBD2. Losses at the gene ends were 5 bases for V and 2 bases for J; bases not matched to a gene: 9. The CDR3 contains 16 residues. The germline gives CDR1 DFQATT, CDR2 SNEGSKA (reference sequence). The CDR3 region has the DNA TGCAGTGCTGTTAACCGGACTAGCGGGAGTCCCTACGAGCAGTACTTC. Its protein product is CSAVNRTSGSPYEQYF.

In its sample, this clonotype was seen many times. The V gene is TRBV4-1, the J gene TRBJ2-7; possibly TRBD1 for D (5 bases). The CDR3 covers 15 residues. Trimming shortened V by 1 base and J by 3 bases, and 13 bases separated the two germline ends. Germline CDR1 is MGHRA and CDR2 is YSYEKL. The CDR3 DNA reads TGCGCCAGCAGCCAAGGGGCAGGGTCCGTCTACGAGCAGTACTTC. It codes for CASSQGAGSVYEQYF.